The 27 T cell receptor beta chains given below trace back to one sample, sequenced in a study of CD8 T cells in ankylosing spondylitis. TCRdb reanalysed the 5' RACE reads using MiXCR and keeps one entry per CDR3 protein. The table lists 300,000 to 400,000 distinct CDR3 sequences, around a tenth of them singletons, with 9.1% in the top ten. Sequenced sample: blood, either unsorted or a sorted T cell fraction (not recorded which). The receptor set was obtained from a female donor with ankylosing spondylitis or in good health (not recorded which).

This clonotype was detected only a few times. The chain couples TRBV15 to TRBJ2-3; 11 positions match TRBD2. J lost 4 bases, V lost 5 bases, and 5 bases had no gene match. Per the germline V gene, CDR1 is LNHNV and CDR2 is YYDKDF (reference sequence). This CDR3 is 15 amino acids long. The CDR3: CATSGLAGGPDTQYF. The CDR3 DNA follows: TGTGCCACCAGCGGATTAGCGGGAGGGCCAGATACGCAGTATTTT.

J is TRBJ1-5 and V is TRBV12-3 or TRBV12-4; tentatively, D is TRBD1 (5 bases). This CDR3 has 13 residues. V was trimmed by 2 bases and J by 10 bases, leaving 12 bases between them. The DNA for the CDR3 is TGTGCCAGCAGTTTACAGGGCACTCACCCCCAGCATTTT. Its translation: CASSLQGTHPQHF.

V gene TRBV14 combines with J gene TRBJ2-3; D ambiguous. Germline CDR1 SGHDN, CDR2 FVKESK. The CDR3 is 13 residues long. The ends were cut back, 2 bases at V and 4 bases at J, with 7 bases in the middle. Written as DNA, the CDR3 is TGTGCCAGCAGCCAACCGAACTCAGATACGCAGTATTTT. Its protein product is CASSQPNSDTQYF.

This clonotype occurred many times. V usage is TRBV20-1 and J usage is TRBJ2-7; D remains ambiguous. Germline values: CDR1 DFQATT, CDR2 SNEGSKA (reference sequence). The CDR3 loop spans 13 amino acids. The V and J ends lost 0 bases and 5 bases respectively, with 11 bases between them. The chain's CDR3 is CSARDDRNNEQYF. DNA of the CDR3: TGCAGTGCTAGAGATGACCGTAATAACGAGCAGTACTTC.

This clonotype has a handful of counts. The rearrangement uses TRBV27 and TRBJ2-1; D possibly corresponds to TRBD2 (6 bases). CDR1 MNHEY and CDR2 SMNVEV come from the germline V gene (reference sequence). This CDR3 has 15 amino acids. V lost 8 bases and J lost 2, with 16 bases in between. The CDR3 DNA sequence: TGTGCCAGCGGGGTGGGGGGACTCACCTACAATGAGCAGTTCTTC. It specifies CASGVGGLTYNEQFF.

Many counts were recorded for this clonotype. V is TRBV20-1 and J is TRBJ2-7; D uncertain. The CDR3 is made up of 16 amino acids. Germline V gene lookup returns CDR1 DFQATT and CDR2 SNEGSKA (reference sequence). Deletions cut 3 bases from V and 3 bases from J, with 21 bases between. CDR3: CSASTPNGKTYYEQYF. CDR3 DNA: TGCAGTGCTAGCACCCCCAATGGGAAAACTTACTACGAGCAGTACTTC.

Many counts were recorded for this clonotype. The chain is built from TRBV20-1 and TRBJ2-5; a weak D match, TRBD1 (5 bases). CDR1 DFQATT and CDR2 SNEGSKA come from the germline V gene (reference sequence). Trimming removed 1 base at V and 2 bases at J, with 20 bases between. This CDR3 spans 17 amino acids. The CDR3 nucleotides read TGCAGTGCTAGAGGCTGGGGCGTCGGAATGAGACAAGAGACCCAGTACTTC. Translated: CSARGWGVGMRQETQYF.

This clonotype was observed many times. This chain connects TRBV25-1 to TRBJ1-1, with TRBD1 as a possible D gene (5 bases). CDR3 length: 13 residues. The germline CDR1 and CDR2 sequences are MGHDK and SYGVNS. Trimming pared 8 bases from V and 6 bases from J, leaving 16 bases between. The CDR3 DNA follows: TGTGCCAGCGCCGCCCGGGGGAGGTCTGAAGCTTTCTTT. This codes for CASAARGRSEAFF.

This clonotype was detected many times. The chain employs TRBV7-8 and TRBJ2-7; 11 nucleotides line up with TRBD1. Looked up from germline, CDR1 is SGHVS and CDR2 is FQNEAQ. The V segment lost 5 bases and the J segment 0 bases; nucleotides outside the gene matches: 12. CDR3 length: 18 residues. DNA for the CDR3: TGTGCCAGCAGCCGCCGGGACAGGGGGACTTATTTCTCCTACGAGCAGTACTTC. It encodes CASSRRDRGTYFSYEQYF. Complete variable domain (other parts from reference TRBV7-8 and TRBJ2-7): GAGVSQSPRYKVAKRGQDVALRCDPISGHVSLFWYQQALGQGPEFLTYFQNEAQLDKSGLPSDRFFAERPEGSVSTLKIQRTQQEDSAVYLCASSRRDRGTYFSYEQYFGPGTRLTVT.

The chain carries TRBV7-9 and TRBJ1-1, with TRBD1 matching 7 bases. The germline V gene encodes CDR1 SEHNR and CDR2 FQNEAQ (reference sequence). The CDR3 length is 14 residues. Unmatched junction bases numbered 6, after V lost 5 bases and J lost 3 bases. The CDR3, as DNA: TGTGCCAGCAGCCAAGACAGGGTTCACACTGAAGCTTTCTTT. Its translation is CASSQDRVHTEAFF.

There are many counts of this clonotype. The rearrangement joins TRBV10-3 to TRBJ2-1, with D perhaps TRBD1 (6 bases). The V end lost 6 bases, the J end lost 0 bases, and 15 bases lay between the germline ends. The CDR3 runs to 16 residues. CDR1 is ENHRY, CDR2 SYGVKD, per germline. The CDR3 sequence is CAIRPTGTSSYNEQFF. The DNA of the CDR3 is TGTGCCATCAGACCTACAGGGACCAGCTCCTACAATGAGCAGTTCTTC.

This clonotype was counted many times. The chain is built from TRBV5-6 and TRBJ2-1, with 7 bases aligning to TRBD1. CDR1 and CDR2 (germline): SGHDT, YYEEEE. The CDR3 sequence is 14 residues long. Unmatched junction bases numbered 6, after V lost 4 bases and J lost 5 bases. DNA of the CDR3: TGTGCCAGCAGCCTACCGACAGGGAACAATGAGCAGTTCTTC. As protein: CASSLPTGNNEQFF.

With respect to this clonotype: This may stem from a read error, because a much larger clone lies one nucleotide away. The chain uses TRBV7-6 and TRBJ2-7, with TRBD1 as a possible D gene (5 bases). This CDR3 has 15 amino acids. Germline-derived CDR1 and CDR2 are SGHVS and FNYEAQ. Trimming left V 4 bases short and J 4 bases short, with 17 bases between. The CDR3 loop is CASSSKGAGKYEQYF. The DNA of the CDR3 is TGTGCCAGCAGCTCCAAAGGTGCAGGGAAGTACGAGCAGTACTTC.

Ten or more counts support this clonotype. This chain links TRBV5-1 with TRBJ2-7, with D possibly being TRBD1 (8 bases). Trimming stripped 4 bases from V and 6 bases from J, with 14 bases between. The V gene's germline CDR1 is SGHRS and CDR2 YFSETQ. The CDR3 has 13 amino acids. The CDR3 region is CASSDRGGSEQYF. CDR3 nucleotides: TGCGCCAGCAGCGACAGGGGAGGGTCCGAGCAGTACTTC.

Comments on this clonotype: This CDR3 fails to terminate in the conserved phenylalanine or tryptophan, so it likely reflects a read error. This chain links TRBV12-3 or TRBV12-4 with TRBJ1-1; the match to TRBD1 covers 10 bases. The CDR3 has 14 amino acids. With V trimmed by 7 bases and J by 4 bases, 6 bases remained unmatched. CDR3 nucleotide sequence: TGTGCCAGCAATCGACAGGGGGCTGCCACTGAAGCTTTCCTT. Residues: CASNRQGAATEAFL.

At least ten counts were recorded for this clonotype. This rearrangement joins TRBV29-1 to TRBJ2-1; 7 nucleotides line up with TRBD1. Unmatched junction bases numbered 6, after V lost 7 bases and J lost 0 bases. The CDR3 spans 14 residues. Germline-derived CDR1 and CDR2 are SQVTM and ANQGSEA. The CDR3 DNA follows: TGCAGCGCAATACAGGGGAGCTCCTACAATGAGCAGTTCTTC. Translation: CSAIQGSSYNEQFF.

This clonotype was detected only a few times. The CDR3 DNA follows: TGTGCCAGCAGCCCCGGGGTGCAGGGGTCCCAGCATTTT. Protein product: CASSPGVQGSQHF. The chain has TRBV7-2 and TRBJ1-5, with D perhaps matching TRBD1 (6 bases). Germline assignment: CDR1 SGHTA and CDR2 FQGNSA. This CDR3 spans 13 amino acids. Trimming shortened V by 5 bases and J by 11 bases, and 16 bases separated the two germline ends.

This clonotype was picked up many times. The J gene is TRBJ2-7, the V gene TRBV20-1, with TRBD1 matching 8 bases. The CDR3 is 12 residues long. The junction had 0 bases not matched to a gene; V was cut back by 3 bases and J by 2 bases. Germline V CDR1 and CDR2: DFQATT, SNEGSKA (reference sequence). CDR3 nucleotides: TGCAGTGCTAGGGGACAGGCCTACGAGCAGTACTTC. Protein sequence: CSARGQAYEQYF.

This clonotype appeared many times. The chain recombines TRBV7-2 with TRBJ2-4, with D possibly being TRBD1 (6 bases). The V end lost 2 bases, the J end lost 6 bases, and 14 bases lay between the germline ends. The germline V gene encodes CDR1 SGHTA and CDR2 FQGNSA. The CDR3 runs 15 residues. CDR3 region: CASSLTGPQGNIQYF. The CDR3 coding sequence is TGTGCCAGCAGCTTAACAGGGCCTCAGGGAAACATTCAGTACTTC.

The table lists this clonotype with a few counts. The rearrangement links TRBV12-3 or TRBV12-4 to TRBJ1-5; D call uncertain. The CDR3 spans 11 residues. With 4 bases removed from V and 11 bases from J, the gap between germline ends came to 9 bases. The CDR3 DNA reads TGTGCCAGCAGTTCCTTGACAACCCAGCATTTT. Translated, it gives CASSSLTTQHF.

This clonotype came up many times. The chain links TRBV18 to TRBJ2-7; 14 bases are a match to TRBD2. Per germline, CDR1 KGHSH and CDR2 LQKENI. Trimming at V came to 5 bases and at J to 2 bases, leaving 8 bases not matched to a gene. CDR3 length equals 17 residues. CDR3 region: CASSSGLAGEGAYEQYF. The CDR3 DNA reads as TGTGCCAGCTCATCGGGACTAGCGGGAGAAGGAGCCTACGAGCAGTACTTC.

This clonotype appeared many times. This chain uses TRBV20-1 with TRBJ2-1; 9 bases map to TRBD2. Germline lookup yields CDR1 DFQATT and CDR2 SNEGSKA (reference sequence). The CDR3 totals 15 residues. V gave up 5 bases and J gave up 5 bases; unmatched junction bases: 10. CDR3 loop: CSARQGTSRHNEQFF. CDR3 nucleotides: TGCAGTGCTCGACAAGGGACTAGCAGGCACAATGAGCAGTTCTTC.

This clonotype was detected only a few times. The chain uses TRBV7-9 and TRBJ1-1, with D maybe TRBD1 (6 bases). Deletions cut 3 bases from V and 1 base from J, with 18 bases between. Germline-derived CDR1 and CDR2 are SEHNR and FQNEAQ (reference sequence). The CDR3 extends over 17 amino acids. DNA of the CDR3: TGTGCCAGCAGCTTTATGGGGTTCAGGGGCCAGAACACTGAAGCTTTCTTT. It specifies CASSFMGFRGQNTEAFF.

This clonotype was picked up many times. The CDR3 is CSVGLAGGLVNEQFF. The CDR3 DNA is TGCAGCGTCGGGCTAGCGGGGGGGCTAGTTAATGAGCAGTTCTTC. The chain employs TRBV29-1 and TRBJ2-1; 12 positions agree with TRBD2. Per germline, CDR1 SQVTM and CDR2 ANQGSEA. Trimming removed 6 bases from V and 7 bases from J; junction bases left unmatched: 10. There are 15 residues in the CDR3.

This clonotype has at least ten counts. The chain links TRBV9 to TRBJ1-1; D remains unclear. Trimming shortened V by 0 bases and J by 1 base, and 10 bases separated the two germline ends. The CDR3 runs 15 residues. The germline gives CDR1 SGDLS, CDR2 YYNGEE. CDR3 in DNA: TGTGCCAGCAGCGTAGTCAGCGGACGGAACACTGAAGCTTTCTTT. Its protein is CASSVVSGRNTEAFF.

Details on this clonotype: This clone may be a read error of a much larger clone one base away. The rearrangement uses TRBV24-1 and TRBJ2-5; weak D call: TRBD1 (5 bases). The CDR3 is made up of 15 amino acids. V was pared by 4 bases and J by 2 bases, with 13 bases between. Germline V gene sequence: CDR1 KGHDR, CDR2 SFDVKD. In DNA, the CDR3 is TGTGCCACCAGTGAACTGACAGAATTACAAGAGACCCAGTACTTC. This encodes CATSELTELQETQYF.

This clonotype was seen repeatedly, ten times or more. The V gene is TRBV20-1, the J gene TRBJ2-1; D is unresolved. Germline assignment: CDR1 DFQATT and CDR2 SNEGSKA (reference sequence). With 8 bases removed from V and 7 bases from J, the gap between germline ends came to 21 bases. The CDR3 has 14 amino acids. CDR3 region: CSRWAYPVKNEQFF. As DNA, the CDR3 is TGCAGTAGGTGGGCATACCCTGTAAAGAATGAGCAGTTCTTC.